One sample yielded the 32 T cell receptor beta chains listed below, sequenced in a study of cytomegalovirus exposure and HLA in healthy donors. Primers: 60 Vbeta forward and 13 Jbeta reverse. Generated by immunoSEQ multiplex PCR, the TCRdb table keeps only in-frame clones and is missing some. The top ten clones hold 10% to 12% of a sample with about 70,000 clones, 70% to 75% of them seen once. The specimen was PBMCs. These receptors all come from a human donor in good health.

The chain recombines TRBV2 with TRBJ2-7; 8 bases match TRBD2. From germline, CDR1 is SNHLY and CDR2 FYNNEI. The CDR3 spans 17 residues. After removal of 6 bases from V and 0 bases from J, the junction contained 13 bases not matched to a gene. The chain's CDR3 is CASRPGGGGGDSYEQYF. In nucleotides, the CDR3 is TGTGCCAGCAGACCCGGGGGGGGCGGGGGCGACTCCTACGAGCAGTACTTC. Full variable domain (missing parts from reference TRBV2 and TRBJ2-7): EPEVTQTPSHQVTQMGQEVILRCVPISNHLYFYWYRQILGQKVEFLVSFYNNEISEKSEIFDDQFSVERPDGSNFTLKIRSTKLEDSAMYFCASRPGGGGGDSYEQYFGPGTRLTVT.

The chain has TRBV11-2 and TRBJ1-1; 7 bases align to TRBD1. After removal of 7 bases from V and 3 bases from J, the junction contained 11 bases not matched to a gene. CDR1 SGHAT and CDR2 FQNNGV come from the germline V gene. The CDR3 is made up of 15 amino acids. CDR3: CASKGGRGRYTEAFF. In nucleotides, the CDR3 is TGTGCCAGCAAGGGGGGCAGGGGGAGGTACACTGAAGCTTTCTTT.

This clone was seen only a few times. The chain carries TRBV19 and TRBJ2-4; D is undetermined. The CDR3 loop spans 14 amino acids. CDR1 is LNHDA, CDR2 SQIVND, per germline (reference sequence). V gave up 5 bases and J gave up 0 bases, with 8 bases separating them. The CDR3 loop is CASSLAVAKNIQYF. The CDR3 nucleotides read TGTGCCAGTAGTTTGGCGGTAGCCAAAAACATTCAGTACTTC.

This clone occurred a few times. The rearrangement links TRBV9 to TRBJ2-1; tentatively, D is TRBD2 (5 bases). The V gene lost 3 bases and the J gene lost 2 bases, with 15 bases spanning the gap. Germline V gives CDR1 SGDLS, CDR2 YYNGEE. The CDR3 spans 16 residues. The CDR3 spells CASSDLLDLPYNEQFF. CDR3 DNA: TGTGCCAGCAGCGACCTTTTGGACTTACCCTACAATGAGCAGTTCTTC.

This clone was observed once. The rearrangement joins TRBV4-2 to TRBJ2-1; TRBD2 aligns across 7 bases. The CDR3 sequence is 15 residues long. J lost 5 bases, V lost 4 bases, and 8 bases had no gene match. In germline, CDR1 is LGHNA, CDR2 YNFKEQ. The CDR3 nucleotides are TGTGCCAGCAGCCCGGGGGGACCCCTCAACAATGAGCAGTTCTTC. This codes for CASSPGGPLNNEQFF.

The CDR3 spells CASSPSPTGPGGGYTF. CDR3 bases: TGTGCCAGCAGTCCCTCCCCGACAGGGCCCGGAGGGGGCTACACCTTC. The chain uses TRBV27 and TRBJ1-2; 7 bases match TRBD1. Germline loops: CDR1 MNHEY, CDR2 SMNVEV (reference sequence). The CDR3 sequence is 16 residues long. J lost 8 bases, V lost 5 bases, and 17 bases had no gene match.

V and J are TRBV9 and TRBJ2-2; TRBD2 aligns across 13 bases. V lost 4 bases and J lost 6; bases outside the gene matches: 9. Looked up from germline, CDR1 is SGDLS and CDR2 is YYNGEE. CDR3 length: 17 residues. As DNA, the CDR3 is TGTGCCAGCAGCCTCAGTGGGGGACTAGCGGGATCCGGGGAGCTGTTTTTT. The encoded protein is CASSLSGGLAGSGELFF.

This clone appeared a few times. This rearrangement joins TRBV25-1 to TRBJ2-7; a possible D gene is TRBD1 (5 bases). Germline loops: CDR1 MGHDK, CDR2 SYGVNS. The CDR3 covers 14 residues. V lost 6 bases to trimming and J lost 0 bases, with 12 bases between them. In nucleotides, the CDR3 is TGTGCCAGCAGACTTCAGGGTTTCTCCTACGAGCAGTACTTC. Translation gives CASRLQGFSYEQYF.

The table lists this clone with a count of one. The V call is TRBV7-6, the J call TRBJ2-6, with D unclear. Per the germline V gene, CDR1 is SGHVS and CDR2 is FNYEAQ. V lost 2 bases and J lost 0, with 5 bases in between. This CDR3 region has 15 residues. The CDR3 coding sequence is TGTGCCAGCAGCTTACGCAGCTCTGGGGCCAACGTCCTGACTTTC. Translating gives CASSLRSSGANVLTF.

The chain carries TRBV19 and TRBJ1-5; TRBD1 aligns across 7 bases. After removal of 9 bases from V and 0 bases from J, the junction contained 8 bases not matched to a gene. The CDR3 runs to 15 residues. Germline assignment: CDR1 LNHDA and CDR2 SQIVND (reference sequence). The CDR3 DNA reads as TGTGCCAGCCGACAGGGTGCTTATAGCAATCAGCCCCAGCATTTT. It specifies CASRQGAYSNQPQHF.

This clone turned up a few times. The rearrangement uses TRBV6-6 and TRBJ2-1, with a weak D call TRBD1 (6 bases). CDR1 MNHNY and CDR2 SVGAGI come from the germline V gene (reference sequence). Trimming took off 7 bases at V and 7 bases at J, with 11 bases between the two ends. This CDR3 is built from 12 residues. CDR3 in amino acids: CASTQGGNEQFF. In nucleotides, the CDR3 is TGTGCCAGCACTCAAGGGGGAAATGAGCAGTTCTTC.

The chain recombines TRBV9 with TRBJ2-7; a possible D gene is TRBD1 (6 bases). V gave up 0 bases and J gave up 0 bases, with 10 bases separating them. The CDR3 is 15 residues long. Per the germline V gene, CDR1 is SGDLS and CDR2 is YYNGEE. CDR3 residues: CASSVAGESSYEQYF. In nucleotides, the CDR3 is TGTGCCAGCAGCGTAGCAGGGGAGAGCTCCTACGAGCAGTACTTC.

This chain uses TRBV10-2 with TRBJ2-1; 7 nucleotides line up with TRBD2. J lost 7 bases, V lost 3 bases, and 6 bases had no gene match. CDR1 is WSHSY, CDR2 SAAADI, per germline. The CDR3 length is 14 residues. CDR3 amino acids: CASSDTGGRNEQFF. The CDR3 DNA reads TGCGCCAGCAGTGACACGGGAGGTCGGAATGAGCAGTTCTTC.

This clone was found a few times. The rearrangement joins TRBV27 to TRBJ2-7; 12 bases align to TRBD1. The V gene's germline CDR1 is MNHEY and CDR2 SMNVEV (reference sequence). The CDR3 totals 16 residues. Trimming at V came to 1 base and at J to 9 bases, leaving 10 bases not matched to a gene. The CDR3 loop reads CASSLLPGQGARRQYF. In DNA form, the CDR3 reads TGTGCCAGCAGTTTATTGCCGGGACAGGGGGCGCGAAGGCAGTACTTC.

The chain employs TRBV6-6 and TRBJ1-5, with D maybe TRBD1 (6 bases). Between the trimmed V and J ends, which lost 8 bases and 4 bases, there was a span of 9 bases. CDR1 and CDR2 (germline): MNHNY, SVGAGI (reference sequence). This CDR3 has 12 amino acids. Here the CDR3 reads CASSGANQPQHF. For the CDR3, the DNA is TGTGCCAGCTCAGGGGCTAATCAGCCCCAGCATTTT.

V is TRBV12-5 and J is TRBJ2-2; 7 positions match TRBD1. Per the germline V gene, CDR1 is LGHNT and CDR2 is FRNRAP. The CDR3 runs 14 residues. V shed 3 bases, J shed 7 bases, and the junction held 5 bases outside the gene matches. Written as DNA, the CDR3 is TGTGCTAGTGGTTTCCTAGGGGGCGACGGGGAGCTGTTTTTT. Encoded protein: CASGFLGGDGELFF.

The chain is built from TRBV7-8 and TRBJ2-3, with a weak D call TRBD2 (6 bases). This CDR3 contains 16 residues. The ends were cut back, 6 bases at V and 2 bases at J, with 18 bases in the middle. Germline assignment: CDR1 SGHVS and CDR2 FQNEAQ. CDR3 coding DNA: TGTGCCAGCAGAAGTGAGCAGCGGGCCTTCACAGATACGCAGTATTTT. Protein: CASRSEQRAFTDTQYF.

The J gene is TRBJ2-7, the V gene TRBV30; possibly TRBD1 for D (5 bases). Germline V CDR1 and CDR2: GTSNPN, SVGIG (reference sequence). The CDR3 consists of 14 residues. The V gene lost 2 bases and the J gene lost 2 bases, with 13 bases spanning the gap. The CDR3 region has the DNA TGTGCCTGGAGTCCTTTGGACAACACCTACGAGCAGTACTTC. Translating it yields CAWSPLDNTYEQYF.

This chain uses TRBV9 with TRBJ2-2, with 9 bases lining up with TRBD2. CDR1 is SGDLS and CDR2 is YYNGEE in the germline V gene. The trim removed 0 bases at V and 6 bases at J, leaving 6 bases unmatched. The CDR3 runs 16 residues. The CDR3 coding sequence is TGTGCCAGCAGCGTAGGGCGGGAGGGCAGGTCCGGGGAGCTGTTTTTT. Protein sequence: CASSVGREGRSGELFF. The full variable domain, in which reference TRBV9 and TRBJ2-2 provide the parts outside the CDR3, is DSGVTQTPKHLITATGQRVTLRCSPRSGDLSVYWYQQSLDQGLQFLIQYYNGEERAKGNILERFSAQQFPDLHSELNLSSLELGDSALYFCASSVGREGRSGELFFGEGSRLTVL.

The chain couples TRBV4-1 to TRBJ1-1, with no clear D. The CDR3 is made up of 13 amino acids. The germline V gene has CDR1 MGHRA and CDR2 YSYEKL. Trimming stripped 0 bases from V and 5 bases from J, with 7 bases between. The DNA for the CDR3 is TGCGCCAGCAGCCAAGAGAGGCGAACTGAAGCTTTCTTT. Translating gives CASSQERRTEAFF.

This clone has just one count. This chain links TRBV12-5 with TRBJ2-5; 10 positions match TRBD2. Germline loops: CDR1 LGHNT, CDR2 FRNRAP. The CDR3 runs to 15 residues. V shed 5 bases, J shed 1 base, and the junction held 4 bases outside the gene matches. DNA for the CDR3: TGTGCTAGTGGTAACCGGACTAGCGGCCAAGAGACCCAGTACTTC. Amino acid sequence: CASGNRTSGQETQYF. The entire variable domain, with the rest obtained from reference TRBV12-5 and TRBJ2-5, is as follows: DARVTQTPRHKVTEMGQEVTMRCQPILGHNTVFWYRQTMMQGLELLAYFRNRAPLDDSGMPKDRFSAEMPDATLATLKIQPSEPRDSAVYFCASGNRTSGQETQYFGPGTRLLVL.

This clone was seen a few times. The chain employs TRBV30 and TRBJ2-1, with TRBD1 matching over 7 bases. The CDR3 is made up of 16 amino acids. After removal of 4 bases from V and 5 bases from J, the junction contained 14 bases not matched to a gene. Germline V gives CDR1 GTSNPN, CDR2 SVGIG (reference sequence). The CDR3 reads CAWTPTGTEKDNEQFF. Written as DNA, the CDR3 is TGTGCCTGGACCCCCACCGGGACAGAGAAGGACAATGAGCAGTTCTTC.

This clone was found a few times. V gene TRBV6-5 combines with J gene TRBJ2-1, with TRBD1 identical over 9 bases. After removal of 1 base from V and 11 bases from J, the junction contained 12 bases not matched to a gene. The CDR3 contains 16 residues. Germline V gene sequence: CDR1 MNHEY, CDR2 SVGAGI. The CDR3 region has the DNA TGTGCCAGCAGTTACTTGGGACAGGGAATGGGTAATAAGCAGTTCTTC. Translating it yields CASSYLGQGMGNKQFF.

V gene TRBV5-1 combines with J gene TRBJ1-4; the match to TRBD1 covers 7 bases. The V segment lost 5 bases and the J segment 8 bases; nucleotides outside the gene matches: 9. The CDR3 has 14 amino acids. Germline V gene data show CDR1 as SGHRS and CDR2 as YFSETQ. The CDR3 protein is CASSSTGADEKLFF. CDR3 coding DNA: TGCGCCAGCAGTTCAACAGGGGCAGACGAAAAACTGTTTTTT.

The sample holds a few counts of this clone. This rearrangement joins TRBV5-1 to TRBJ2-3; TRBD2 is a possible D gene (6 bases). V was cut by 1 base and J by 1 base, with 25 bases left in between. The CDR3 runs to 20 residues. CDR1 is SGHRS and CDR2 is YFSETQ in the germline V gene. CDR3 bases: TGCGCCAGCAGCTTGCCCCTTAGGGCGGGACCGCTTAGAGGCACAGATACGCAGTATTTT. Translation: CASSLPLRAGPLRGTDTQYF. The full variable domain, its missing parts supplied by reference TRBV5-1 and TRBJ2-3, is KAGVTQTPRYLIKTRGQQVTLSCSPISGHRSVSWYQQTPGQGLQFLFEYFSETQRNKGNFPGRFSGRQFSNSRSEMNVSTLELGDSALYLCASSLPLRAGPLRGTDTQYFGPGTRLTVL.

The rearrangement uses TRBV7-9 and TRBJ2-1, with TRBD2 identical over 14 bases. The CDR3 is 16 residues long. V lost 5 bases, J lost 4 bases, and 4 bases stayed unmatched. Looked up from germline, CDR1 is SEHNR and CDR2 is FQNEAQ (reference sequence). CDR3 bases: TGTGCCAGCAGCCCGGGACTAGCGGGAGTGTACAATGAGCAGTTCTTC. It is translated as CASSPGLAGVYNEQFF. Using reference TRBV7-9 and TRBJ2-1 for the parts outside the CDR3, the full variable domain is DTGVSQNPRHKITKRGQNVTFRCDPISEHNRLYWYRQTLGQGPEFLTYFQNEAQLEKSRLLSDRFSAERPKGSFSTLEIQRTEQGDSAMYLCASSPGLAGVYNEQFFGPGTRLTVL.

This clone was seen ten or more times. The chain recombines TRBV6-5 with TRBJ1-1; perhaps TRBD1 as D (6 bases). Trimming removed 5 bases from V and 1 base from J, with 14 bases in between. In germline, CDR1 is MNHEY, CDR2 SVGAGI. This CDR3 region has 15 residues. The CDR3 is CASSAPPTGNTEAFF. The DNA of the CDR3 is TGTGCCAGCAGTGCACCCCCGACAGGGAACACTGAAGCTTTCTTT.

This CDR3 reads CASQKTGSPGELFF. The CDR3 DNA is TGTGCCAGCCAAAAGACAGGGTCCCCCGGGGAGCTGTTTTTT. The gene calls are TRBV7-9 and TRBJ2-2, with 7 bases aligning to TRBD1. V was clipped by 8 bases and J by 6 bases; unmatched bases: 9. In germline, CDR1 is SEHNR, CDR2 FQNEAQ (reference sequence). The CDR3 extends over 14 amino acids.

This clone was observed a few times. J is TRBJ2-3 and V is TRBV5-1; 8 bases match TRBD2. This CDR3 is 16 amino acids long. The junction had 5 bases not matched to a gene; V was cut back by 0 bases and J by 2 bases. Germline V gene data show CDR1 as SGHRS and CDR2 as YFSETQ. This CDR3 reads CASSLGGAGVTDTQYF. The CDR3 nucleotides read TGCGCCAGCAGCTTGGGGGGAGCGGGGGTCACAGATACGCAGTATTTT.

The rearrangement joins TRBV30 to TRBJ1-6; the D gene is possibly TRBD1 (6 bases). Trimming removed 2 bases from V and 7 bases from J, with 15 bases in between. This CDR3 is built from 15 residues. Germline V CDR1 and CDR2: GTSNPN, SVGIG (reference sequence). The CDR3 DNA reads TGTGCCTGGAGTTCACCGGGACACGCCAATTCACCCCTCCACTTT. Its protein is CAWSSPGHANSPLHF. The full variable domain, rest sourced from reference TRBV30 and TRBJ1-6, is SQTIHQWPATLVQPVGSPLSLECTVEGTSNPNLYWYRQAAGRGLQLLFYSVGIGQISSEVPQNLSASRPQDRQFILSSKKLLLSDSGFYLCAWSSPGHANSPLHFGNGTRLTVT.

The chain has TRBV16 and TRBJ2-2; possible D gene TRBD2, 6 bases. Germline CDR1 and CDR2: KGHSY and FQNENV. V gave up 0 bases and J gave up 5 bases, with 13 bases separating them. CDR3 length: 16 amino acids. The CDR3, as DNA: TGTGCCAGCAGCCAATCAGGGACTCTTATAACCGGGGAGCTGTTTTTT. Amino acid sequence: CASSQSGTLITGELFF.

The chain combines TRBV28 with TRBJ2-1, with a tentative D call TRBD2 (6 bases). Germline CDR1 and CDR2: MDHEN and SYDVKM. The CDR3 runs 13 residues. The V gene lost 6 bases and the J gene lost 6 bases, with 12 bases spanning the gap. The CDR3 protein is CASRGSGPNEQFF. CDR3 DNA: TGTGCCAGCAGGGGGAGCGGGCCCAATGAGCAGTTCTTC.